Below are 5 T cell receptor beta chains sequenced from a single sample in a study of beta chain features in type 1 diabetes. Study-wide findings and caveats: Shortening that was moderate but significant affected the TCRB CDR3s of Type 1 diabetes patients in all four CD4+ subsets.

The investigators reverse transcribed all of the isolated RNA, so they sequenced expressed TCRB transcripts. Measured with immunoSEQ multiplex PCR; TCRdb has only the in-frame clones, and not every one. The sample comprises 300,000 to 400,000 clones, around 9.3% of which are singletons, and roughly 1% rests with the top ten. Which antigens these TCRs recognize remains unknown. The sample comprised central memory CD4+ T cells from blood. These receptors originate from a man aged 30-40 years with type 1 diabetes.

This clone was observed many times. The CDR3 region is CASSKAMGRGRQETQYF. The CDR3, as DNA: TGTGCCAGCAGCAAAGCGATGGGCAGGGGGCGGCAAGAGACCCAGTACTTC. V usage is TRBV21-1 and J usage is TRBJ2-5; the table names TRBD1, a call not compared with the DNA. TRBV21-1 is recorded as a pseudogene. The CDR3 is 17 amino acids.

There are many counts of this clone. The chain couples TRBV6-5 to TRBJ1-1; TRBD1 might be the D (5 bases). This CDR3 is built from 13 residues. Germline CDR1 reads MNHEY; CDR2 reads SVGAGI. Trimming removed 8 bases from V and 1 base from J, with 11 bases in between. CDR3 nucleotide sequence: TGTGCCAGCCCCCGGGACGGGAACACTGAAGCTTTCTTT. The encoded protein is CASPRDGNTEAFF.

The rearrangement links TRBV6-5 to TRBJ2-1; weak D call: TRBD2 (6 bases). V was pared by 4 bases and J by 14 bases, with 12 bases between. The germline gives CDR1 MNHEY, CDR2 SVGAGI. CDR3 length: 11 residues. Here the CDR3 reads CASSSVREEFF. As DNA, the CDR3 is TGTGCCAGCAGTTCGGTCAGGGAGGAGTTCTTC.

The sample holds many counts of this clone. The CDR3 region is CASLTDYNTEAFF. Here the CDR3 DNA reads TGTGCCAGCTTGACAGATTATAACACTGAAGCTTTCTTT. The gene calls are TRBV2 and TRBJ1-1; D is possibly TRBD1 (5 bases). CDR1 and CDR2 from the germline V gene are SNHLY and FYNNEI. The V end was cut by 8 bases, the J end by 2 bases, with 12 bases between. This CDR3 spans 13 amino acids.

This clone was counted only a few times. The chain has TRBV7-2 and TRBJ1-1; 7 bases are a match to TRBD1. Per the germline V gene, CDR1 is SGHTA and CDR2 is FQGNSA. This CDR3 spans 14 amino acids. V lost 7 bases and J lost 0; bases outside the gene matches: 5. The CDR3 bases are TGTGCCAGCAACAGAGGACAGGTGAACACTGAAGCTTTCTTT. Encoded protein: CASNRGQVNTEAFF.